Here is one T cell receptor (beta chain) with its context. Its antigen is not known. Produced via immunoSEQ multiplex PCR; TCRdb's table is partial and in-frame only. The table lists about 160,000 clones, 88% of them singletons. This sample was taken from a study of T cell responses to AZD1222 COVID-19 vaccine. General study findings and limits: Spike-spanning, vaccine-associated CD4 TCRs were dominant at 160-218 and 743-854. Baseline serostatus was positive in only a handful of AZD1222 recipients. Close to half of spike-specific TCRs reportedly recognize unmutated variant regions.

The receptor's source is an adult who received the AZD1222 COVID-19 vaccine. Here the sequenced sample was peripheral blood, taken 28 days after the second AZD1222 dose.

The CDR3 sequence: CASSRDRGRDGYTF. CDR3 bases: TGTGCCAGCAGCAGGGACAGGGGGCGGGATGGCTACACCTTC. The genes are TRBV7-2 and TRBJ1-2; 12 nucleotides agree with TRBD1. The CDR3 has 14 residues. V was clipped by 5 bases and J by 6 bases; unmatched bases: 4. CDR1 SGHTA and CDR2 FQGNSA come from the germline V gene. Full variable domain (missing parts from reference TRBV7-2 and TRBJ1-2): GAGVSQSPSNKVTEKGKDVELRCDPISGHTALYWYRQSLGQGLEFLIYFQGNSAPDKSGLPSDRFSAERTGGSVSTLTIQRTQQEDSAVYLCASSRDRGRDGYTFGSGTRLTVV.